Below, 20 T cell receptor beta chains from the same sample are listed, as sequenced in a study of T-cell reconstitution after alpha-beta-depleted transplantation in children. Whole-study results and caveats: A year post-transplant, T-cell counts and diversity derived mostly from newly produced T cells.

Their antigens are not known. Unique molecular identifiers were incorporated when the TCRbeta library was constructed. TCRdb re-called the PCR reads with MiXCR, one entry per CDR3 protein. The sample carries around 300,000 distinct CDR3 sequences, nearly 8% recorded once. The sequences come from peripheral blood, collected 360 days after TCRalphabeta/CD19-depleted stem cell transplant. Every receptor here comes from a female patient aged 2-10 years who had a stem cell transplant for Fanconi anemia, so the T cells may come from the graft donor.

This clonotype has a handful of counts. The rearrangement links TRBV12-3 or TRBV12-4 to TRBJ1-1; possibly TRBD1 for D (6 bases). This CDR3 has 14 amino acids. Trimming left V 4 bases short and J 2 bases short, with 11 bases between. CDR3 DNA sequence: TGTGCCAGCAGTTACAGGGCACTAAACACTGAAGCTTTCTTT. This translates into CASSYRALNTEAFF.

This clonotype was seen many times. The V gene is TRBV4-2, the J gene TRBJ1-1, with a tentative D call TRBD1 (6 bases). Between the trimmed V and J ends, which lost 3 bases and 6 bases, there was a span of 14 bases. CDR1 is LGHNA and CDR2 is YNFKEQ in the germline V gene. The CDR3 extends over 14 amino acids. In DNA form, the CDR3 reads TGTGCCAGCAGCCAGGGCGGACAGCAACCTGAAGCTTTCTTT. This encodes CASSQGGQQPEAFF.

This clonotype was seen many times. This sequence joins TRBV29-1 and TRBJ1-5, with unresolved D. V dropped 6 bases and J dropped 0 bases, with 15 bases sitting between them. The CDR3 consists of 15 residues. Germline CDR1 and CDR2: SQVTM and ANQGSEA. The CDR3 spells CSVVSGSGSNQPQHF. The CDR3 DNA reads as TGCAGCGTGGTGTCGGGAAGCGGTAGCAATCAGCCCCAGCATTTT.

This clonotype has only a few counts. This CDR3 reads CAWSLGQGDNEQYF. CDR3 in DNA: TGTGCCTGGAGTCTGGGACAGGGCGATAACGAGCAGTACTTC. This chain links TRBV30 with TRBJ2-7; 9 nucleotides match TRBD1. With V trimmed by 2 bases and J by 5 bases, 7 bases remained unmatched. The CDR3 consists of 14 residues. Germline CDR1 and CDR2: GTSNPN and SVGIG (reference sequence).

The chain has TRBV24-1 and TRBJ2-5, with TRBD2 identical over 10 bases. Germline CDR1 KGHDR, CDR2 SFDVKD. The CDR3 is 17 residues long. After removal of 0 bases from V and 4 bases from J, the junction contained 7 bases not matched to a gene. The CDR3 coding sequence is TGTGCCACCAGTGATTTGGCGAGCGGGAGGGCCGCAGAGACCCAGTACTTC. It translates to CATSDLASGRAAETQYF.

The V gene is TRBV7-2, the J gene TRBJ2-2; possible D gene TRBD2, 5 bases. Trimming cost V 5 bases and J 2 bases, with 15 bases left between them. Germline V gene sequence: CDR1 SGHTA, CDR2 FQGNSA. There are 16 residues in the CDR3. The CDR3 spells CASSSGAAQNTGELFF. DNA for the CDR3: TGTGCCAGCAGCAGCGGAGCGGCCCAAAACACCGGGGAGCTGTTTTTT.

Of note for this clonotype: The missing conserved phenylalanine or tryptophan at the end of this CDR3 makes a read error likely. The J gene is TRBJ2-2, the V gene TRBV9; D remains unclear. Germline loops: CDR1 SGDLS, CDR2 YYNGEE. Trimming pared 6 bases from V and 2 bases from J, leaving 2 bases between. The CDR3 sequence is 11 residues long. In nucleotides, the CDR3 is TGTGCCAGCACCAACACCGGGGAGCTGTTTGTT. Translated, it gives CASTNTGELFV.

This clonotype was counted only a few times. This chain connects TRBV6-5 to TRBJ1-2; 12 positions match TRBD1. CDR3 length: 15 residues. V lost 2 bases, J lost 6 bases, and 4 bases stayed unmatched. Per the germline V gene, CDR1 is MNHEY and CDR2 is SVGAGI. In nucleotides, the CDR3 is TGTGCCAGCAGTTACGAGGGACAGGGGGCAAATGGCTACACCTTC. It specifies CASSYEGQGANGYTF.

This clonotype has at least ten counts. The rearrangement links TRBV5-1 to TRBJ2-7; no clear D gene. CDR1 and CDR2 from the germline V gene are SGHRS and YFSETQ. The CDR3 consists of 13 residues. Deletions cut 4 bases from V and 6 bases from J, with 14 bases between. CDR3 residues: CASSLRATFEQYF. CDR3 bases: TGCGCCAGCAGCCTCCGGGCCACCTTCGAGCAGTACTTC.

The rearrangement joins TRBV6-4 to TRBJ2-1; D unresolved. V was pared by 6 bases and J by 0 bases, with 15 bases between. The CDR3 is 16 amino acids. Germline V CDR1 and CDR2: MRHNA, SNTAGT. CDR3 sequence (DNA): TGTGCCAGCAGCCTCCTCCCTAAGAGCTCCTACAATGAGCAGTTCTTC. Translated, it gives CASSLLPKSSYNEQFF.

This clonotype was counted only a few times. V is TRBV6-5 and J is TRBJ2-5, with D possibly being TRBD1 (5 bases). CDR3 length: 14 amino acids. The V and J ends lost 2 bases and 1 base respectively, with 8 bases between them. Looked up from germline, CDR1 is MNHEY and CDR2 is SVGAGI. The CDR3 DNA follows: TGTGCCAGCAGTTACCGACAGACCCAAGAGACCCAGTACTTC. Protein: CASSYRQTQETQYF.

This chain joins TRBV6-6 and TRBJ2-7, with D perhaps matching TRBD1 (5 bases). The CDR3 contains 13 residues. The germline V and J ends were trimmed by 2 bases and 3 bases, with 8 bases remaining between them. CDR1 and CDR2 from the germline V gene are MNHNY and SVGAGI (reference sequence). The CDR3 sequence: CASSYTQGYEQYV. CDR3 sequence (DNA): TGTGCCAGCAGTTACACCCAGGGCTACGAGCAGTACGTC.

This clonotype has just a few counts. The CDR3 here is CASSTGYQPQHF. In DNA form, the CDR3 reads TGTGCCAGCAGTACAGGCTATCAGCCCCAGCATTTT. V gene TRBV6-5 combines with J gene TRBJ1-5; possibly TRBD1 for D (5 bases). Germline CDR1 reads MNHEY; CDR2 reads SVGAGI. Trimming took 5 bases from V and 5 from J, leaving 7 bases between them. This CDR3 contains 12 residues.

This clonotype was counted between two and nine times. The chain recombines TRBV10-3 with TRBJ2-1; 11 nucleotides match TRBD1. Trimming removed 10 bases from V and 7 bases from J; junction bases left unmatched: 12. CDR3 length equals 15 residues. Germline V gene sequence: CDR1 ENHRY, CDR2 SYGVKD. For the CDR3, the DNA is TGTGCCACCGGGGGGGCCGGGACAGGGGGGAATGAGCAGTTCTTC. The encoded protein is CATGGAGTGGNEQFF.

This clonotype was seen more than once but under ten times. J is TRBJ1-2 and V is TRBV6-1; D remains unclear. The germline gives CDR1 MNHNS, CDR2 SASEGT. The V and J ends lost 7 bases and 3 bases respectively, with 15 bases between them. The CDR3 extends over 14 amino acids. The CDR3 spells CASKAINWDYGYTF. As DNA, the CDR3 is TGTGCCAGCAAGGCCATCAACTGGGACTATGGCTACACCTTC.

The sample holds many counts of this clonotype. This sequence joins TRBV27 and TRBJ2-7; no reliable D call. The CDR3 is 13 residues long. V lost 0 bases, J lost 4 bases, and 7 bases lay in between. Germline CDR1 reads MNHEY; CDR2 reads SMNVEV (reference sequence). CDR3 sequence reads: CASSLSSRYEQYF. CDR3 DNA sequence: TGTGCCAGCAGTTTATCGAGCAGGTACGAGCAGTACTTC.

This clonotype was picked up a small number of times. The chain combines TRBV7-9 with TRBJ2-6, with no clear D. V gave up 8 bases and J gave up 0 bases, with 5 bases separating them. This CDR3 contains 13 residues. The germline V gene has CDR1 SEHNR and CDR2 FQNEAQ (reference sequence). Here the CDR3 reads CASLLSGANVLTF. CDR3 DNA: TGTGCCAGCCTCCTCTCTGGGGCCAACGTCCTGACTTTC.

This clonotype was observed a few times. V usage is TRBV11-2 and J usage is TRBJ1-4; 9 bases are a match to TRBD1. This CDR3 has 19 amino acids. Germline CDR1 SGHAT, CDR2 FQNNGV. The V gene end was trimmed by 5 bases and the J gene end by 5 bases; junction bases not matched to a gene: 18. The CDR3 spells CASSPKWTGVKARNEKLFF. In DNA, the CDR3 is TGTGCCAGCAGCCCAAAATGGACAGGGGTGAAGGCCCGCAATGAAAAACTGTTTTTT.

This clonotype was recorded many times. The chain links TRBV5-1 to TRBJ2-7; tentative D call: TRBD1 (6 bases). The V and J ends lost 0 bases and 2 bases respectively, with 9 bases between them. Germline V lookup: CDR1 SGHRS, CDR2 YFSETQ. This CDR3 has 14 amino acids. CDR3 sequence reads: CASSLVDSTYEQYF. The DNA of the CDR3 is TGCGCCAGCAGCTTGGTGGACAGTACCTACGAGCAGTACTTC.

This clonotype occurred a few times. This rearrangement joins TRBV7-6 to TRBJ1-6; 9 bases are shared with TRBD1. Losses at the gene ends were 5 bases for V and 7 bases for J; bases not matched to a gene: 6. The CDR3 covers 15 residues. The germline CDR1 and CDR2 sequences are SGHVS and FNYEAQ. Here the CDR3 reads CASSPGTGMNSPLHF. CDR3 DNA: TGTGCCAGCAGCCCTGGGACAGGGATGAATTCACCCCTCCACTTT.